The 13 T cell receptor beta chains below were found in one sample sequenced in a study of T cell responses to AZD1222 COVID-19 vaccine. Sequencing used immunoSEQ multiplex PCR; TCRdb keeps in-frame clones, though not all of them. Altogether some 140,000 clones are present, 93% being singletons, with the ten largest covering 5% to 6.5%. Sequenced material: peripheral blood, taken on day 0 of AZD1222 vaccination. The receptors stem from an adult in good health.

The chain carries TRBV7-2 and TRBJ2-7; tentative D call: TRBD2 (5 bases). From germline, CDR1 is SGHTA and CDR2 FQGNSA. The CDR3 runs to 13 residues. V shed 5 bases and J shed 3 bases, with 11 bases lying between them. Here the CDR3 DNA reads TGTGCCAGCAGCCGGACTCTAATCTACGAGCAGTACTTC. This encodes CASSRTLIYEQYF.

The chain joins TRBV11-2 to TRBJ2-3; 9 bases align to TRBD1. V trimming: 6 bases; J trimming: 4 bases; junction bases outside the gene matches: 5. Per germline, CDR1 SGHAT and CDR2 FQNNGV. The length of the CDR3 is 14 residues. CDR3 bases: TGTGCCAGCAGTATACAGGGGGCATCAGATACGCAGTATTTT. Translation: CASSIQGASDTQYF.

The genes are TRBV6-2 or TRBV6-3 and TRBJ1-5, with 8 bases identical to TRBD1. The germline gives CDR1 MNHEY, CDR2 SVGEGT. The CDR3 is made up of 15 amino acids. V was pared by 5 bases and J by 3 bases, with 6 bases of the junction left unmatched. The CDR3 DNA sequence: TGTGCCAGCAGTGGACAGGGACCCTCCAATCAGCCCCAGCATTTT. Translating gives CASSGQGPSNQPQHF.

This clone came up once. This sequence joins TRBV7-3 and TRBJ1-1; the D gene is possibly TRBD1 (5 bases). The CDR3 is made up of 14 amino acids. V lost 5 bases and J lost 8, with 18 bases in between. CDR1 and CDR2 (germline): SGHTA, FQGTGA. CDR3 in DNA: TGTGCCAGCAGCCAAGTCGTTGGAGGGGTCGAAGCTTTCTTT. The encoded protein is CASSQVVGGVEAFF.

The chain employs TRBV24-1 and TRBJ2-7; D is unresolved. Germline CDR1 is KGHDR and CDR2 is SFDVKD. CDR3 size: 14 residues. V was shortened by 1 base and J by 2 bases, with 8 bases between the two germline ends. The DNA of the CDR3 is TGTGCCACCAGTGATTTACCCCCTCCCTACGAGCAGTACTTC. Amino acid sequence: CATSDLPPPYEQYF.

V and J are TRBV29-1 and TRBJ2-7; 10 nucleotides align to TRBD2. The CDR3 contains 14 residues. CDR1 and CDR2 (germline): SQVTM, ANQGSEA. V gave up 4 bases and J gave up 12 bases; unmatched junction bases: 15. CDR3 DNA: TGCAGCGTTGTGTGGTTAGCGGGGGGCCCTCCAGTGTACTTC. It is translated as CSVVWLAGGPPVYF.

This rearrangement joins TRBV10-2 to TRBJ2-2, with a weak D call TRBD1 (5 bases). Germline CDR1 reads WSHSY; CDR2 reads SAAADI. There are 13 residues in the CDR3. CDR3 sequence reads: CMGQLMNTGELFF. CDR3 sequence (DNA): TGCATGGGGCAACTAATGAACACCGGGGAGCTGTTTTTT.

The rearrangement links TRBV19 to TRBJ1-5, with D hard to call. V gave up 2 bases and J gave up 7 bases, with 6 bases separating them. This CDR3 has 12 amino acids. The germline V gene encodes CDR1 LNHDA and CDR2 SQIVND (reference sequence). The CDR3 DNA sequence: TGTGCCAGTAGTATAACGCCCCAGCCCCAGCATTTT. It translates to CASSITPQPQHF.

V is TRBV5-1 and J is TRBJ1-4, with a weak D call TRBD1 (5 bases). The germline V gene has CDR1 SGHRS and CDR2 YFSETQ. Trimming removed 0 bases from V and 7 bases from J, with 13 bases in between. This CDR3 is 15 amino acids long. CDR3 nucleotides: TGCGCCAGCAGCTTGGAGTGGGGGAGAGGTGAAAAACTGTTTTTT. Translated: CASSLEWGRGEKLFF.

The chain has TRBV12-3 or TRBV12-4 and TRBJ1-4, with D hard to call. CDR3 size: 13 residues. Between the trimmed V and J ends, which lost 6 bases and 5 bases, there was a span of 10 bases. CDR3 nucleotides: TGTGCCAGCAGCCGGGCCTACAATGAAAAACTGTTTTTT. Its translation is CASSRAYNEKLFF.

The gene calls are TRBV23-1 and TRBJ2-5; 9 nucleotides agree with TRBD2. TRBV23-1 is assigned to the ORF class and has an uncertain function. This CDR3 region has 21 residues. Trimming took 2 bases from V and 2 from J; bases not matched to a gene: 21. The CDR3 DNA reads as TGCGCCAGCAGTCAAAAATCACCGGGACTAGCAAAAAGAAAGAGACAAGAGACCCAGTACTTC. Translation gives CASSQKSPGLAKRKRQETQYF.

This chain's CDR3 is CASSPGTPWGPYGYTF. In DNA form, the CDR3 reads TGTGCCAGTAGTCCAGGGACACCTTGGGGGCCTTATGGCTACACCTTC. This chain joins TRBV19 and TRBJ1-2, with D maybe TRBD1 (6 bases). Germline V gives CDR1 LNHDA, CDR2 SQIVND (reference sequence). V shed 5 bases and J shed 5 bases, with 21 bases lying between them. The CDR3 loop spans 16 amino acids.

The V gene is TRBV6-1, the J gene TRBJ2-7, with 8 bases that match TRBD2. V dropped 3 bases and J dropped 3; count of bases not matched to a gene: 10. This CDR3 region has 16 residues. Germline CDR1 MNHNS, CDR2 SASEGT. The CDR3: CASSDVRLAGNYEQYF. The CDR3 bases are TGTGCCAGCAGTGACGTCCGGCTAGCGGGTAACTACGAGCAGTACTTC.